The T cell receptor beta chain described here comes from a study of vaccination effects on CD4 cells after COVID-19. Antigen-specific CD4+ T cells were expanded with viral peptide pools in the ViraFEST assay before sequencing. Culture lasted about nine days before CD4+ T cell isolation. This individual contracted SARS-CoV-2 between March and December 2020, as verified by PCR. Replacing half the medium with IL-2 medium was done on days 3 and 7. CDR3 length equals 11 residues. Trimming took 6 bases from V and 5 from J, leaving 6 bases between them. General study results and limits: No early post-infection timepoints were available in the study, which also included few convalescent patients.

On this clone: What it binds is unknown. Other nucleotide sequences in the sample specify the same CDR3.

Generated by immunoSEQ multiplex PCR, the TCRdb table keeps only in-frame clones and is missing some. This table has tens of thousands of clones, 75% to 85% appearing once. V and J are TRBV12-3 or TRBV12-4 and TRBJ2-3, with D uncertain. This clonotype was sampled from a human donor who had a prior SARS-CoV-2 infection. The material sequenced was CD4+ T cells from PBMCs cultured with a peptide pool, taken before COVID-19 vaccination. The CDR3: CASSLGDTQYF. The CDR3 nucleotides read TGTGCCAGCAGCCTCGGAGATACGCAGTATTTT.